This TCR beta chain was sequenced in a study of blood T cell repertoires in COVID-19. Background on the study: The study drew acute and convalescent COVID-19 samples from the United States, Italy and Spain.

Profiling relied on immunoSEQ multiplex PCR, and the TCRdb table lists in-frame clones only, not all of them. The sample has about 160,000 clones; just under 95% are singletons. The CDR3 is 17 residues long. Germline-derived CDR1 and CDR2 are MGHRA and YSYEKL. V lost 5 bases to trimming and J lost 1 base, with 20 bases between them. The chain employs TRBV4-1 and TRBJ1-1; a possible D gene is TRBD1 (5 bases). This TCR was recovered from a woman between 45 and 65 years old with acute or convalescent COVID-19. Sequenced: peripheral blood. The CDR3 spells CASSSTATWGPNTEAFF. CDR3 nucleotides: TGCGCCAGCAGCTCGACCGCTACTTGGGGCCCGAACACTGAAGCTTTCTTT.